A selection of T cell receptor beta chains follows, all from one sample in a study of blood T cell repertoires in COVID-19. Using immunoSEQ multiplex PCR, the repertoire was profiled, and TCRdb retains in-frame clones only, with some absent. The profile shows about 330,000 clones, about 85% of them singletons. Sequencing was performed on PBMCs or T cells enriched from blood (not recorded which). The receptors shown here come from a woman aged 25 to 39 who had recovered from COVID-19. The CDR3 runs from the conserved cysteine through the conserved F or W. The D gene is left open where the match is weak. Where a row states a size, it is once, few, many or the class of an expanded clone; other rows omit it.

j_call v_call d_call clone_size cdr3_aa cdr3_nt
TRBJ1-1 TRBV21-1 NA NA CASSKEGGGMNTEAFF TGTGCCAGCAGCAAAGAAGGAGGCGGGATGAACACTGAAGCTTTCTTT
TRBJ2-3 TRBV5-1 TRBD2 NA CASSLASSGGLSTDTQYF TGCGCCAGCAGCTTGGCGTCTAGCGGGGGCCTTAGCACAGATACGCAGTATTTT
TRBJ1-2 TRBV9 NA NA CASSGGGGRGYTF TGTGCCAGCAGCGGGGGCGGTGGAAGAGGCTACACCTTC
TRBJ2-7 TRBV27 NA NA CASSLGGLKREQYF TGTGCCAGCAGTTTAGGAGGACTGAAAAGGGAGCAGTACTTC
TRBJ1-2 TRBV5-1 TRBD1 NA CASSQGTGGYNYGYTF TGCGCCAGCAGCCAGGGAACAGGGGGCTATAACTATGGCTACACCTTC
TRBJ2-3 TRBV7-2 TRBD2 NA CASSFRALAGGSDTQYF TGTGCCAGCAGCTTTAGGGCACTAGCGGGGGGGTCAGATACGCAGTATTTT
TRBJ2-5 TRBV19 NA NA CASTDRWPSTSQYF TGTGCCAGTACCGACAGGTGGCCTTCGACGTCCCAGTACTTC
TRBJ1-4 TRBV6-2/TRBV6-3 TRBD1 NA CASSTRGTARF TGTGCCAGCAGTACCCGGGGGACAGCGCGTTTT
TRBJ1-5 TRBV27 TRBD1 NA CASSLRSDRGVWPQHF TGTGCCAGCAGTTTACGGAGCGACAGGGGGGTTTGGCCCCAGCATTTT
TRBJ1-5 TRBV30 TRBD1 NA CAWSVQTGGNQPQHF TGTGCCTGGAGTGTACAGACAGGGGGTAATCAGCCCCAGCATTTT
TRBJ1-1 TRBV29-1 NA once CSVTLSVEAFF TGCAGCGTTACGCTCTCGGTTGAAGCTTTCTTT
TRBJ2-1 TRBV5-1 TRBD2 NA CASSQTSGGAAYNEQFF TGCGCCAGCAGCCAGACTAGCGGGGGGGCCGCCTACAATGAGCAGTTCTTC
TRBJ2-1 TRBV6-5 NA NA CASRPTGGGEQFF TGTGCCAGCAGGCCAACGGGGGGCGGTGAGCAGTTCTTC
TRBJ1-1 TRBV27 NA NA CASSLGGITEAFF TGTGCCAGCAGCTTGGGGGGTATAACTGAAGCTTTCTTT
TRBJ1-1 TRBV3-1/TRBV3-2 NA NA CASSQRRNTEAFF TGTGCCAGCAGCCAGCGTAGGAACACTGAAGCTTTCTTT
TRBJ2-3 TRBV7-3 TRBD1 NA CASSRDSQDNTQYF TGTGCCAGCAGCAGGGACAGTCAAGATAATACGCAGTATTTT
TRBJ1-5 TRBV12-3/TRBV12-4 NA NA CASSPNSNQPQHF TGTGCCAGCAGCCCAAATAGCAATCAGCCCCAGCATTTT
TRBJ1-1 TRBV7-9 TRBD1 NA CASSRQGAWELDTEAFF TGTGCCAGCAGCCGACAGGGGGCGTGGGAGTTGGACACTGAAGCTTTCTTT
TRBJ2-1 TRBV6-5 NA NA CASRPGTLRLFF TGTGCCAGTAGGCCCGGGACACTGAGGTTATTCTTC
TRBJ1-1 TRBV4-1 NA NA CASRPQGRSRNTEAFF TGCGCCAGCAGACCCCAGGGAAGGAGTCGGAACACTGAAGCTTTCTTT